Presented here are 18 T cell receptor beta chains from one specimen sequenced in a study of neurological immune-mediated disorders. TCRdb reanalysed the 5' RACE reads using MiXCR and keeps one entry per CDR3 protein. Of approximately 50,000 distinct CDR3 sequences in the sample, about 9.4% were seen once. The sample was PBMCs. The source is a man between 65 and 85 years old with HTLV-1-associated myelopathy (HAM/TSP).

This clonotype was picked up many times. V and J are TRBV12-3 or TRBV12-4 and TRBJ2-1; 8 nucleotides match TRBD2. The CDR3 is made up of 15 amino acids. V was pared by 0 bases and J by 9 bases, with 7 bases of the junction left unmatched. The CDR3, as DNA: TGTGCCAGCAGTTTAGCCCCCGGGAGGGCCGGTGAGCAGTTCTTC. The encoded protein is CASSLAPGRAGEQFF.

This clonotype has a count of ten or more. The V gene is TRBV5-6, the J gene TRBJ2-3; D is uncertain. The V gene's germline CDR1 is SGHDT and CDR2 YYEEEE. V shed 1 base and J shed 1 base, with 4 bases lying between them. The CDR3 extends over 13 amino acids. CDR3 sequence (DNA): TGTGCCAGCAGCTTGACAGGCACAGATACGCAGTATTTT. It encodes CASSLTGTDTQYF.

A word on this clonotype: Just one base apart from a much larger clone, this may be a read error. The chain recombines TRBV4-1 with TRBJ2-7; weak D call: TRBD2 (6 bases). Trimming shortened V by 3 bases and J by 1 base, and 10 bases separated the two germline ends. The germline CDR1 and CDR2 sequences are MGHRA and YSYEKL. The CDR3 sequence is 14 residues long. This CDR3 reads CASSQAGFSYEQYF. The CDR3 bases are TGCGCCAGCAGCCAGGCGGGATTTTCCTACGAGCAGTACTTC.

CDR3 protein: CASSLRERDNEQFF. CDR3 coding DNA: TGTGCCAGCAGCTTGCGGGAGAGAGACAATGAGCAGTTCTTC. This chain uses TRBV7-9 with TRBJ2-1, with TRBD2 matching over 7 bases. Germline V gene sequence: CDR1 SEHNR, CDR2 FQNEAQ (reference sequence). Germline trimming cut 3 bases from V and 5 bases from J; bases unmatched to any gene: 4. The CDR3 extends over 14 amino acids. Together with reference TRBV7-9 and TRBJ2-1, the CDR3 gives the full variable domain: DTGVSQNPRHKITKRGQNVTFRCDPISEHNRLYWYRQTLGQGPEFLTYFQNEAQLEKSRLLSDRFSAERPKGSFSTLEIQRTEQGDSAMYLCASSLRERDNEQFFGPGTRLTVL.

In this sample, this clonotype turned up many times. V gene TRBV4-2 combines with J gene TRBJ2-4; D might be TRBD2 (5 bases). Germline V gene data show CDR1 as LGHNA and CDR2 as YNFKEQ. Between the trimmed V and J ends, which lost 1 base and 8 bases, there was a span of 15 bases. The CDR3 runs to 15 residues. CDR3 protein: CASSQGLASPDIQYF. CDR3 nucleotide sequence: TGTGCCAGCAGCCAAGGTTTGGCTAGCCCAGACATTCAGTACTTC.

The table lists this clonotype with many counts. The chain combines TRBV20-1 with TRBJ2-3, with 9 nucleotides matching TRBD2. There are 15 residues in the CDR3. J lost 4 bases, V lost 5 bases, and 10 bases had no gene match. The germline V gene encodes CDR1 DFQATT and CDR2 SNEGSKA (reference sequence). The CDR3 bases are TGCAGTGCTCCCGAGCGGAGACTAGCGGCAGATACGCAGTATTTT. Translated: CSAPERRLAADTQYF.

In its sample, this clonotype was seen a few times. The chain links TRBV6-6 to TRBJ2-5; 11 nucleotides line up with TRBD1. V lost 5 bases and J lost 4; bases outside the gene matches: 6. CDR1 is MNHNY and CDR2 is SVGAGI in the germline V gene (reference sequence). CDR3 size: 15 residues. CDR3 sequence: CASSRLGTGGETQYF. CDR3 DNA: TGTGCCAGCAGTCGGCTTGGGACAGGGGGAGAGACCCAGTACTTC.

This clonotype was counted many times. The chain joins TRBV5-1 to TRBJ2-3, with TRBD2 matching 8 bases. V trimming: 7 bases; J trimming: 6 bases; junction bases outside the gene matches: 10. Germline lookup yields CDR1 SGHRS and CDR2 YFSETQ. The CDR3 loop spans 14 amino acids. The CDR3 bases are TGCGCCAGCCGGAGCGGGAGCAAGACCGATACGCAGTATTTT. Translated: CASRSGSKTDTQYF.

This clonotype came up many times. CDR3: CASSFGGREYNEQFF. CDR3 bases: TGTGCCAGCAGCTTTGGGGGACGAGAGTACAATGAGCAGTTCTTC. The rearrangement links TRBV5-5 to TRBJ2-1; the D call may be TRBD1 or TRBD2 (5 bases each). CDR1 and CDR2 from the germline V gene are SGHKS and YYEKEE (reference sequence). V lost 2 bases to trimming and J lost 4 bases, with 13 bases between them. CDR3 length: 15 residues. The full variable domain, in which reference TRBV5-5 and TRBJ2-1 provide the parts outside the CDR3, is DAGVTQSPTHLIKTRGQQVTLRCSPISGHKSVSWYQQVLGQGPQFIFQYYEKEERGRGNFPDRFSARQFPNYSSELNVNALLLGDSALYLCASSFGGREYNEQFFGPGTRLTVL.

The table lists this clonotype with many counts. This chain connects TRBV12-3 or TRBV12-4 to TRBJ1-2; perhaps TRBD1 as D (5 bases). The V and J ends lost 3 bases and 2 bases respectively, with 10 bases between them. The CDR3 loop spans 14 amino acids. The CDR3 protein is CASSFRSGNYGYTF. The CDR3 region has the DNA TGTGCCAGCAGTTTTAGGTCAGGGAACTATGGCTACACCTTC.

In DNA form, the CDR3 reads TGCGCCAGCAGCCGGAGTAGCGGGGCCACCGGGGAGCTGTTTTTT. Protein: CASSRSSGATGELFF. The V gene is TRBV4-3, the J gene TRBJ2-2, with 8 bases identical to TRBD2. J was trimmed by 4 bases and V by 4 bases; bases with no gene match: 5. Germline assignment: CDR1 LGHNA and CDR2 YSLEER. The CDR3 is 15 amino acids.

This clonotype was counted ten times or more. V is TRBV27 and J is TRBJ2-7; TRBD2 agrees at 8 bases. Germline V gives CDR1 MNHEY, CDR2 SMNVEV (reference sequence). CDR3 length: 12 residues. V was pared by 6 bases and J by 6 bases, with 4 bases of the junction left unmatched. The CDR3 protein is CASRGLVPEQYF. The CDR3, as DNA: TGTGCCAGCAGGGGACTAGTACCCGAGCAGTACTTC.

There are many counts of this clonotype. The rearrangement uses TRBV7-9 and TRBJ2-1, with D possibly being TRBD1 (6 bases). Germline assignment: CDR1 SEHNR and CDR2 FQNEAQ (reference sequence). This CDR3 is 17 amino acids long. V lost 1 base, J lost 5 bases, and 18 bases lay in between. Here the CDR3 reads CASSLEGVVLENNEQFF. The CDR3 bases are TGTGCCAGCAGCTTAGAGGGGGTGGTTCTAGAAAACAATGAGCAGTTCTTC.

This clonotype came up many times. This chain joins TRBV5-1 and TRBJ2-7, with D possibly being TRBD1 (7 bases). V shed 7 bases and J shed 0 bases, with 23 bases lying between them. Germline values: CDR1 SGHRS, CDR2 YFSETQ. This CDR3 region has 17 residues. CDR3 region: CASSPWGAGTASYEQYF. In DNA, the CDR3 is TGCGCCAGCTCGCCTTGGGGGGCCGGGACAGCCTCCTACGAGCAGTACTTC.

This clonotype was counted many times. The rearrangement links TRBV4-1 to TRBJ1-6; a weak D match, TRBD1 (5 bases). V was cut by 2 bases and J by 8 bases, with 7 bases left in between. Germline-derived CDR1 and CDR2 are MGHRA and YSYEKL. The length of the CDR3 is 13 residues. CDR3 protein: CASSQQGYSPLHF. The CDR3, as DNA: TGCGCCAGCAGCCAACAGGGATATTCACCCCTCCACTTT.

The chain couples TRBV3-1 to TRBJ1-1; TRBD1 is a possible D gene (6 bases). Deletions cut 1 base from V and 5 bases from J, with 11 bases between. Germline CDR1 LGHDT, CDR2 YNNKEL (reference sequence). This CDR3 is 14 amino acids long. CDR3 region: CASSQGTVTTEAFF. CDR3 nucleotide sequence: TGTGCCAGCAGCCAAGGGACAGTGACAACTGAAGCTTTCTTT.

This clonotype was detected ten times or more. Written as DNA, the CDR3 is TGCGCCAGCAGCTTGGATCCCGACAGGTCAGAGACCCAGTACTTC. It encodes CASSLDPDRSETQYF. The V and J genes are TRBV5-1 and TRBJ2-5; possibly TRBD1 for D (6 bases). V lost 0 bases, J lost 4 bases, and 13 bases lay in between. This CDR3 has 15 amino acids. CDR1 and CDR2 (germline): SGHRS, YFSETQ.

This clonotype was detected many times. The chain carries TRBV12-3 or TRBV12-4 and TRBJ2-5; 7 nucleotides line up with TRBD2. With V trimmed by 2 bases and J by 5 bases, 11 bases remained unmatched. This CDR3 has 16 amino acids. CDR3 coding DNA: TGTGCCAGCAGTTTAATTGGTGCGGGAGTTAAGGAGACCCAGTACTTC. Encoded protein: CASSLIGAGVKETQYF.